Each of the 12 T cell receptor beta chains below was sequenced from the same sample in a study of vaccination effects on CD4 cells after COVID-19. Sequencing used immunoSEQ multiplex PCR; TCRdb keeps in-frame clones, though not all of them. The sample records approximately 37,000 clones, over 80% being singletons. For these receptors, no antigen is known. On roughly day 10 of culture, CD4+ T cells were separated out. Sequenced material: CD4+ T cells from PBMCs cultured without peptide, taken before COVID-19 vaccination. Every receptor here comes from a human donor who received a COVID-19 vaccine.

The chain joins TRBV18 to TRBJ2-4, with D uncertain. V dropped 2 bases and J dropped 4 bases, with 9 bases sitting between them. Germline assignment: CDR1 KGHSH and CDR2 LQKENI. This CDR3 region has 14 residues. The chain's CDR3 is CASSPGNPKNIQYF. The CDR3 bases are TGTGCCAGCTCACCAGGAAATCCAAAAAACATTCAGTACTTC.

V gene TRBV5-8 combines with J gene TRBJ2-3, with TRBD2 matching 8 bases. The V and J ends lost 7 bases and 0 bases, in that order; junction bases with no gene match: 19. CDR1 is SGHTS, CDR2 YDEGEE, per germline. The CDR3 has 19 amino acids. The CDR3 DNA reads as TGTGCCAGCCCCTCTGGACTTGGCGGGGGGACTACTAGCACAGATACGCAGTATTTT. It translates to CASPSGLGGGTTSTDTQYF.

The CDR3 region is CASSLSPNTGELFF. CDR3 nucleotide sequence: TGTGCCAGCAGCTTGTCACCCAACACCGGGGAGCTGTTTTTT. The rearrangement uses TRBV7-3 and TRBJ2-2; D is uncertain. The CDR3 spans 14 residues. V was pared by 3 bases and J by 2 bases, with 7 bases between. Germline lookup yields CDR1 SGHTA and CDR2 FQGTGA.

The rearrangement uses TRBV6-5 and TRBJ2-5; TRBD2 agrees at 8 bases. V trimming: 6 bases; J trimming: 4 bases; junction bases outside the gene matches: 10. The CDR3 is made up of 15 amino acids. Germline V gene sequence: CDR1 MNHEY, CDR2 SVGAGI. The chain's CDR3 is CASSSKRGHRETQYF. CDR3 DNA: TGTGCCAGCAGCTCAAAGCGGGGGCATAGAGAGACCCAGTACTTC.

This clone has only one observation. V and J are TRBV28 and TRBJ2-2; 7 bases are shared with TRBD1. The CDR3 is 17 residues long. Germline values: CDR1 MDHEN, CDR2 SYDVKM. With 3 bases clipped from V and 7 bases from J, the junction kept 14 bases outside the gene matches. This CDR3 is CASSFPPGRGQDGELFF. DNA for the CDR3: TGTGCCAGCAGTTTCCCACCTGGTAGGGGGCAAGACGGGGAGCTGTTTTTT.

With respect to this clone: Other DNA sequences in the same sample also yield this CDR3. This chain links TRBV7-2 with TRBJ1-5; TRBD1 agrees at 7 bases. Germline CDR1 is SGHTA and CDR2 is FQGNSA. This CDR3 comprises 16 residues. The trim removed 0 bases at V and 3 bases at J, leaving 5 bases unmatched. The CDR3 spells CASSLAGGRVNQPQHF. DNA of the CDR3: TGTGCCAGCAGCTTAGCAGGGGGCAGGGTCAATCAGCCCCAGCATTTT.

Only one count was recorded for this clone. The chain combines TRBV6-1 with TRBJ1-2, with D uncertain. This CDR3 contains 15 residues. Germline V CDR1 and CDR2: MNHNS, SASEGT. The V and J ends lost 1 base and 0 bases respectively, with 9 bases between them. The CDR3 sequence is CASSEVSGANYGYTF. The CDR3 DNA sequence: TGTGCCAGCAGTGAAGTTTCCGGAGCTAACTATGGCTACACCTTC.

This chain connects TRBV30 to TRBJ1-6; D remains unclear. V was shortened by 1 base and J by 5 bases, with 6 bases between the two germline ends. Looked up from germline, CDR1 is GTSNPN and CDR2 is SVGIG (reference sequence). This CDR3 comprises 13 residues. CDR3 residues: CAWSAYDNSPLHF. CDR3 nucleotide sequence: TGTGCCTGGAGTGCGTACGATAATTCACCCCTCCACTTT.

The chain links TRBV19 to TRBJ1-5; a possible D gene is TRBD1 (5 bases). Germline CDR1 is LNHDA and CDR2 is SQIVND (reference sequence). The CDR3 extends over 22 amino acids. V lost 7 bases and J lost 7, with 41 bases in between. The CDR3 DNA is TGTGCCAGTATCTTTCTTGAGGGATTGGGCTTCCCCCGGGACTCGACGGGACAGCCCCAGCATTTT. Amino acid sequence: CASIFLEGLGFPRDSTGQPQHF.

The chain has TRBV5-1 and TRBJ1-3; the match to TRBD1 covers 8 bases. The germline gives CDR1 SGHRS, CDR2 YFSETQ. Trimming took 6 bases from V and 4 from J; bases not matched to a gene: 12. The CDR3 has 16 residues. CDR3 DNA: TGCGCCAGCACGTCGACCCCAGGGACAGGCGGAAACACCATATATTTT. Residues: CASTSTPGTGGNTIYF. Looking up the rest from reference TRBV5-1 and TRBJ1-3 gives the full variable domain: KAGVTQTPRYLIKTRGQQVTLSCSPISGHRSVSWYQQTPGQGLQFLFEYFSETQRNKGNFPGRFSGRQFSNSRSEMNVSTLELGDSALYLCASTSTPGTGGNTIYFGEGSWLTVV.

The chain couples TRBV2 to TRBJ2-5, with D tentatively TRBD1 (5 bases). Germline CDR1 and CDR2: SNHLY and FYNNEI. Trimming took 4 bases from V and 1 from J, leaving 7 bases between them. The CDR3 totals 13 residues. CDR3 loop: CASSVQGQETQYF. The CDR3, as DNA: TGTGCCAGCAGTGTGCAGGGCCAAGAGACCCAGTACTTC.

The J gene is TRBJ2-1, the V gene TRBV4-1, with 10 nucleotides matching TRBD2. Germline V gene sequence: CDR1 MGHRA, CDR2 YSYEKL. The CDR3 covers 16 residues. J was trimmed by 8 bases and V by 1 base; bases with no gene match: 8. The CDR3 loop reads CASSQAAAGGSDEQFF. CDR3 bases: TGCGCCAGCAGCCAAGCCGCAGCGGGGGGGAGTGATGAGCAGTTCTTC.